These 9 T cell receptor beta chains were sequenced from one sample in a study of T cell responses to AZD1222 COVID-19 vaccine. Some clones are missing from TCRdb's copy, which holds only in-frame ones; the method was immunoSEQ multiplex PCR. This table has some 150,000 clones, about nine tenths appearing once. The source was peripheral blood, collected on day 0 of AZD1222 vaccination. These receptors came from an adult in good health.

The CDR3 nucleotides read TGTGCCAGCAGCAGACCAACAGATACGCAGTATTTT. The encoded protein is CASSRPTDTQYF. The rearrangement joins TRBV7-2 to TRBJ2-3; no clear D gene. Germline V gene sequence: CDR1 SGHTA, CDR2 FQGNSA. Between the trimmed V and J ends, which lost 5 bases and 3 bases, there was a span of 6 bases. The CDR3 is 12 amino acids. Full variable domain (remainder filled in from reference TRBV7-2 and TRBJ2-3): GAGVSQSPSNKVTEKGKDVELRCDPISGHTALYWYRQSLGQGLEFLIYFQGNSAPDKSGLPSDRFSAERTGGSVSTLTIQRTQQEDSAVYLCASSRPTDTQYFGPGTRLTVL.

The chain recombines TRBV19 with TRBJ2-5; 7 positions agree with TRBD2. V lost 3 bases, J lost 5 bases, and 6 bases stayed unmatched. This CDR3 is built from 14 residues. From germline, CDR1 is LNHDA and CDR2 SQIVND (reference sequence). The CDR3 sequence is CASSIGLDTETQYF. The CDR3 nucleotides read TGTGCCAGTAGTATTGGACTAGATACGGAGACCCAGTACTTC.

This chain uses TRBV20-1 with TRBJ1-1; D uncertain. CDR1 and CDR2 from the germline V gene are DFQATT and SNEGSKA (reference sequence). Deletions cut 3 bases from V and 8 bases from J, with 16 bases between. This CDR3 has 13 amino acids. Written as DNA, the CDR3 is TGCAGTGCTAGTAGCCCTGGTCTAACCGAAGCTTTCTTT. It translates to CSASSPGLTEAFF.

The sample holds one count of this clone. CDR3 residues: CASSSEIRATRGNEQFF. CDR3 nucleotides: TGTGCCAGCAGTTCCGAGATTCGGGCCACCCGGGGCAATGAGCAGTTCTTC. J is TRBJ2-1 and V is TRBV27; TRBD2 might be the D (5 bases). Deletions cut 4 bases from V and 6 bases from J, with 22 bases between. The CDR3 covers 17 residues. CDR1 is MNHEY, CDR2 SMNVEV, per germline (reference sequence).

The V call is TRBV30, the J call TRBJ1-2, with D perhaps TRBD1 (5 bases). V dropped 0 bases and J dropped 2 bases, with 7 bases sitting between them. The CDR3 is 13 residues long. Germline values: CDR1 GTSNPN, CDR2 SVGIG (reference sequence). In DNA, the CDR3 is TGTGCCTGGAGTGTTCGGGACAACTATGGCTACACCTTC. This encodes CAWSVRDNYGYTF.

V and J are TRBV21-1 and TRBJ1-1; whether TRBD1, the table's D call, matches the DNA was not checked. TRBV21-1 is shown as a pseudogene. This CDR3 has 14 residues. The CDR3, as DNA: TGTGCCAGCAGCAAAGAGCCAGGGGACAGGGTGGCTTTCTTT. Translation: CASSKEPGDRVAFF.

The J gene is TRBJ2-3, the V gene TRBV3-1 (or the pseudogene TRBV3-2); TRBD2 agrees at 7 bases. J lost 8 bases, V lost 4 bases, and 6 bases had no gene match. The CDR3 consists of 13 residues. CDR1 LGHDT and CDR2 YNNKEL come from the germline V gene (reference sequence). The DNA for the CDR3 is TGTGCCAGCAGCCCCAGAAGGGAGGGTACGCAGTATTTT. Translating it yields CASSPRREGTQYF.

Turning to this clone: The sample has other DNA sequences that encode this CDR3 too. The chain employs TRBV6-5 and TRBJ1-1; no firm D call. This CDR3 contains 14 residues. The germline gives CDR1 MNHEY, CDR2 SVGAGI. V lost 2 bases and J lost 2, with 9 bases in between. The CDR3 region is CASSYSEGNTEAFF. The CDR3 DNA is TGTGCCAGCAGTTACAGCGAAGGAAACACTGAAGCTTTCTTT.

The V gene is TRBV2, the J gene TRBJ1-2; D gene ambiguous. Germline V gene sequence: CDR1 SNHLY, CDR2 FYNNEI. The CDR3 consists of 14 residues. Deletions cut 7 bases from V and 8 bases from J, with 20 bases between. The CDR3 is CASTTRQESEGYTF. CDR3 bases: TGTGCCAGCACCACCAGACAAGAATCCGAAGGCTACACCTTC.